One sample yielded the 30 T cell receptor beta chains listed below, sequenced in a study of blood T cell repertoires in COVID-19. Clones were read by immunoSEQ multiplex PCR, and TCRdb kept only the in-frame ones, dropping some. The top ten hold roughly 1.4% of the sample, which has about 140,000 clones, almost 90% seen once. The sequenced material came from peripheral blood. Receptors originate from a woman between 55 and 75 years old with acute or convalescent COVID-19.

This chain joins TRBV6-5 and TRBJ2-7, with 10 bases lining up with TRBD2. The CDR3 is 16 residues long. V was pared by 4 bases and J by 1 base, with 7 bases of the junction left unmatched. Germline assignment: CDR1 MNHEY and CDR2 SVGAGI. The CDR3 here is CASSSPTSGASYEQYF. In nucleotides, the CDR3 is TGTGCCAGCAGTTCCCCTACTAGCGGGGCTTCCTACGAGCAGTACTTC.

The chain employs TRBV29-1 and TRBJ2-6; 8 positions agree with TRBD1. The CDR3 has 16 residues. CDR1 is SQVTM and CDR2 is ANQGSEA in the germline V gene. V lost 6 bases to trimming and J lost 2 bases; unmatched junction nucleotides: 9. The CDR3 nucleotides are TGCAGCGTAGTGACAGGGGCGGCGCCTGGGGCCAACGTCCTGACTTTC. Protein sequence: CSVVTGAAPGANVLTF. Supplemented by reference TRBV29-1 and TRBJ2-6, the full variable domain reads SAVISQKPSRDICQRGTSLTIQCQVDSQVTMMFWYRQQPGQSLTLIATANQGSEATYESGFVIDKFPISRPNLTFSTLTVSNMSPEDSSIYLCSVVTGAAPGANVLTFGAGSRLTVL.

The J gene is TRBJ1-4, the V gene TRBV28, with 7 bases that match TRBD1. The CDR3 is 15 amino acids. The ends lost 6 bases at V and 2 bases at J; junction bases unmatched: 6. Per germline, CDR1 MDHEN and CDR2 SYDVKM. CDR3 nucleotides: TGTGCCAGCAGCTCCGAGACAGGGACTAATGAAAAACTGTTTTTT. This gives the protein CASSSETGTNEKLFF.

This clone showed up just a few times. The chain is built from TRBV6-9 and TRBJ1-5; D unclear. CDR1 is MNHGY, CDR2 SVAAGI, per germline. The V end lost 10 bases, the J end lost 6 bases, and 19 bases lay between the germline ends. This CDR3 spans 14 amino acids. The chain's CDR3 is CATWRRARVQPQHF. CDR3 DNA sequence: TGTGCCACTTGGCGGAGGGCGAGGGTTCAGCCCCAGCATTTT.

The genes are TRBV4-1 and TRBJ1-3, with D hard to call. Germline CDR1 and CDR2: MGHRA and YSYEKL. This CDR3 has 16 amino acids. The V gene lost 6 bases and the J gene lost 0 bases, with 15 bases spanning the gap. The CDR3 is CASRSSGWNSGNTIYF. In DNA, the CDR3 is TGCGCCAGCAGAAGCTCCGGGTGGAACTCTGGAAACACCATATATTTT.

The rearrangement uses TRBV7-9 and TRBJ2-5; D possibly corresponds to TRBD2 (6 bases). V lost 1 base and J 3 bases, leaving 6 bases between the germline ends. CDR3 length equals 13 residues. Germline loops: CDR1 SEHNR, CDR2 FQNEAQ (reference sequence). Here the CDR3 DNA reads TGTGCCAGCAGCTTAGGGGGGGAAGAGACCCAGTACTTC. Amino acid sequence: CASSLGGEETQYF.

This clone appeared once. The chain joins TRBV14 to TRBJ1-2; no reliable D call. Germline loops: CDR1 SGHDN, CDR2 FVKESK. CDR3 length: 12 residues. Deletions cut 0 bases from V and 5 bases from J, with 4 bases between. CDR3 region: CASSQERYGYTF. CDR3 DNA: TGTGCCAGCAGCCAAGAGCGGTATGGCTACACCTTC.

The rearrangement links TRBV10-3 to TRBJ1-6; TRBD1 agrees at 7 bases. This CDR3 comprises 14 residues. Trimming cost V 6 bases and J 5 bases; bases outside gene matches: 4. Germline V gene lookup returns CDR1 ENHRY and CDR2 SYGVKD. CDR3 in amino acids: CAISGQENNSPLHF. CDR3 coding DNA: TGTGCCATCAGCGGACAGGAGAATAATTCACCCCTCCACTTT.

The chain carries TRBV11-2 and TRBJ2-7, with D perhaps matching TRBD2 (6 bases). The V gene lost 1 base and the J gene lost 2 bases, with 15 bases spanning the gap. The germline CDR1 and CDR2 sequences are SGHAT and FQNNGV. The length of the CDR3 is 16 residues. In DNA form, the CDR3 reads TGTGCCAGCAGCTTAGCCGCTAGTGGGGGGACCTACGAGCAGTACTTC. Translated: CASSLAASGGTYEQYF.

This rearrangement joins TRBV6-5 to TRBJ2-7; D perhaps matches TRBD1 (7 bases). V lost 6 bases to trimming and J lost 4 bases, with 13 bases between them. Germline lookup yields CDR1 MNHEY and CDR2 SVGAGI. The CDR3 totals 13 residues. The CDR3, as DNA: TGTGCCAGCAGGTACAGGGGACTTTACGAGCAGTACTTC. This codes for CASRYRGLYEQYF.

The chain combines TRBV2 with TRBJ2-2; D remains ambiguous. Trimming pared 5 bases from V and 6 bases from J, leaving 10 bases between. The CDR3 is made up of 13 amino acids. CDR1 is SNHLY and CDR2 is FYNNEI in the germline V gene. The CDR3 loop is CASSPEGAGELFF. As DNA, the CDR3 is TGTGCCAGCAGTCCCGAAGGAGCCGGGGAGCTGTTTTTT.

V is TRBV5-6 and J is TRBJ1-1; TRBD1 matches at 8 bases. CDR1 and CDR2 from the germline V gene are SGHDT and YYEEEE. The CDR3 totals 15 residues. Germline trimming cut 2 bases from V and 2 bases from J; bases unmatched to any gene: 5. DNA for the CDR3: TGTGCCAGCAGCTTAGCGACAGGGGTTAACACTGAAGCTTTCTTT. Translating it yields CASSLATGVNTEAFF.

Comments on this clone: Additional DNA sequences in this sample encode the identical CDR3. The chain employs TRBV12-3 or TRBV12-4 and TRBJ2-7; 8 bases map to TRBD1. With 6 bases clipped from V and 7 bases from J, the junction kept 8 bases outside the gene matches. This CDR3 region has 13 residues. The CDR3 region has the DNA TGTGCCAGCAGCCTAGGACAGGGTCAAGAGCAGTACTTC. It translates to CASSLGQGQEQYF.

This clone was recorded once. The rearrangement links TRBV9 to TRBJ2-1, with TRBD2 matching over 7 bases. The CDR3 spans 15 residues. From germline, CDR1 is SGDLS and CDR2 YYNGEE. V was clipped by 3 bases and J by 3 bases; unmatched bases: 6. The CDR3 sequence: CASSAPSGHYNEQFF. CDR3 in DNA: TGTGCCAGCAGCGCACCTAGCGGTCACTACAATGAGCAGTTCTTC.

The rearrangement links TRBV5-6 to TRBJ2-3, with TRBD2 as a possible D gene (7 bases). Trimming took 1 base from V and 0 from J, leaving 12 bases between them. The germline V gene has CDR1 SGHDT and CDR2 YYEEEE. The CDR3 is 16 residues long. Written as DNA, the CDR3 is TGTGCCAGCAGCTTGAAGGCGGGGGCCAGCACAGATACGCAGTATTTT. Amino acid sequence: CASSLKAGASTDTQYF.

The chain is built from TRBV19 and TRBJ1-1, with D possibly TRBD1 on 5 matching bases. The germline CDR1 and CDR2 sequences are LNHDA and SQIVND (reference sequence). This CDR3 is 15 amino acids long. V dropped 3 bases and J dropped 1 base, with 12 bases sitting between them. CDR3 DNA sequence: TGTGCCAGTAGTATCGGACACATCCCGAACACTGAAGCTTTCTTT. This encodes CASSIGHIPNTEAFF.

CDR3 nucleotides: TGTGCCAGCAGCCCCTACTCCGGGACAGGGGTCGGTGAGCAGTTCTTC. This gives the protein CASSPYSGTGVGEQFF. The chain has TRBV9 and TRBJ2-1, with 10 positions matching TRBD1. Trimming cost V 4 bases and J 9 bases; bases outside gene matches: 13. From germline, CDR1 is SGDLS and CDR2 YYNGEE. The CDR3 totals 16 residues.

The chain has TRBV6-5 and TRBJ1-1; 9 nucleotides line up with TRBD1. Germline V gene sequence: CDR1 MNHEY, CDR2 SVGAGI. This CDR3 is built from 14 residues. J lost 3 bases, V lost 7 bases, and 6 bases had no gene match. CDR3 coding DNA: TGTGCCAGCAAACCGGGACAGGGTCACACTGAAGCTTTCTTT. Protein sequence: CASKPGQGHTEAFF.

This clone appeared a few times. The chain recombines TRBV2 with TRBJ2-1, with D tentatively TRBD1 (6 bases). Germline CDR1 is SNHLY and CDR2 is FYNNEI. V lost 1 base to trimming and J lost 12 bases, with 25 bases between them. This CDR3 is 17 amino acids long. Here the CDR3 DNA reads TGTGCCAGCAGTGAAGGGGACCCTCCAATGGGGGTACAGGGGCAGTTCTTC. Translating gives CASSEGDPPMGVQGQFF.

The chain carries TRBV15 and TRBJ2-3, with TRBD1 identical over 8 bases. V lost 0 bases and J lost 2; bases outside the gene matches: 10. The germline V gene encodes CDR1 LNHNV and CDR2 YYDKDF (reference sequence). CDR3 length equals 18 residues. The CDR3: CATSRDLAGQGYTDTQYF. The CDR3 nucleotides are TGTGCCACCAGCAGAGATCTTGCTGGACAGGGCTACACAGATACGCAGTATTTT.

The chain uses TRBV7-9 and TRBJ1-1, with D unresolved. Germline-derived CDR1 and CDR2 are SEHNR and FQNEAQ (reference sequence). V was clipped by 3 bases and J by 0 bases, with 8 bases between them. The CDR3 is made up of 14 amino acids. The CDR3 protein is CASSFGTVNTEAFF. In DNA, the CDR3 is TGTGCCAGCAGCTTCGGTACAGTGAACACTGAAGCTTTCTTT. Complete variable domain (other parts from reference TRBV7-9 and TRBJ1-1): DTGVSQNPRHKITKRGQNVTFRCDPISEHNRLYWYRQTLGQGPEFLTYFQNEAQLEKSRLLSDRFSAERPKGSFSTLEIQRTEQGDSAMYLCASSFGTVNTEAFFGQGTRLTVV.

CDR3 loop: CASSPLTTFNNYGYTF. The CDR3 DNA sequence: TGTGCCAGCAGCCCTCTAACGACTTTTAATAACTATGGCTACACCTTC. The chain links TRBV28 to TRBJ1-2, with D unclear. The germline V gene encodes CDR1 MDHEN and CDR2 SYDVKM. V lost 6 bases to trimming and J lost 1 base, with 18 bases between them. This CDR3 is built from 16 residues.

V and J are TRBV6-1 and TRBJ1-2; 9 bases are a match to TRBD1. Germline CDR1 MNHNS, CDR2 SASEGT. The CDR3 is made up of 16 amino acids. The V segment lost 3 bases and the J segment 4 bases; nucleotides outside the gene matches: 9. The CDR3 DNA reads TGTGCCAGCAGTGACCCCGGACAGGGGCCCTTCTATGGCTACACCTTC. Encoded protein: CASSDPGQGPFYGYTF.

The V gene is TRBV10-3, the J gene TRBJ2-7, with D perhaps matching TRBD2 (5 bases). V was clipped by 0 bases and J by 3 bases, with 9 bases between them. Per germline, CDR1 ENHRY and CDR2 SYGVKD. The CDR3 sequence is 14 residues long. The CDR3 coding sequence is TGTGCCATCAGTGAGTCCGCTCGGGGCTACGAGCAGTACTTC. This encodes CAISESARGYEQYF.

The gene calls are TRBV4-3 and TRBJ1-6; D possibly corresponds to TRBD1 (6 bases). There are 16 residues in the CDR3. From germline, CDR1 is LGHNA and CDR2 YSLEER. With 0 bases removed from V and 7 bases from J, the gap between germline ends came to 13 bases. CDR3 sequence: CASSQERGEGNSPLHF. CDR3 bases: TGCGCCAGCAGCCAAGAAAGGGGGGAGGGCAATTCACCCCTCCACTTT.

CDR3 residues: CASSFRENSEQYF. The CDR3 DNA is TGTGCCAGCAGCTTTCGGGAAAACTCCGAGCAGTACTTC. The rearrangement joins TRBV5-4 to TRBJ2-7; D possibly corresponds to TRBD2 (5 bases). The CDR3 length is 13 residues. Germline V gene lookup returns CDR1 SGHNT and CDR2 YYREEE (reference sequence). V shed 2 bases and J shed 6 bases, with 12 bases lying between them.

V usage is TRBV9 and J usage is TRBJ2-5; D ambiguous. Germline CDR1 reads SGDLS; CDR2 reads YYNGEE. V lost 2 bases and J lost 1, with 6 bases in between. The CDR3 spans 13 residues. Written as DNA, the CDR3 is TGTGCCAGCAGCGTTTCGGGCCAAGAGACCCAGTACTTC. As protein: CASSVSGQETQYF.

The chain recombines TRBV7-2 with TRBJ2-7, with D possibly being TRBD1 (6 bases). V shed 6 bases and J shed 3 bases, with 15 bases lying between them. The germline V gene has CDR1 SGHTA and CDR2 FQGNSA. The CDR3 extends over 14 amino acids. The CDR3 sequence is CASSPSTGSYEQYF. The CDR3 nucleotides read TGTGCCAGCAGTCCCTCGACAGGCAGCTACGAGCAGTACTTC.

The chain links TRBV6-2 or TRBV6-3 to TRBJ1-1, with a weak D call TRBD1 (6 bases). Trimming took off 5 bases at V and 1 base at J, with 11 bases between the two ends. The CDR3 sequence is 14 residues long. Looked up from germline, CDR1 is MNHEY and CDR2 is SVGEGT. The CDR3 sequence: CASSPGGANTEAFF. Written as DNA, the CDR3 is TGTGCCAGCAGTCCCGGGGGGGCGAACACTGAAGCTTTCTTT.

The CDR3 region is CASSLGTGISGNTIYF. In DNA, the CDR3 is TGTGCCAGCAGCCTGGGGACAGGGATCTCTGGAAACACCATATATTTT. This chain uses TRBV5-8 with TRBJ1-3; 9 positions match TRBD1. The germline gives CDR1 SGHTS, CDR2 YDEGEE. With V trimmed by 4 bases and J by 0 bases, 5 bases remained unmatched. The CDR3 runs 16 residues.